Below are 7 T cell receptor beta chains sequenced from a single sample in a study of T cells in Graves' hyperthyroidism and ophthalmopathy. TCR beta CDR3 regions were amplified from RNA transcripts. First-round RT-PCR of the TCR CDR3 relied on the HTBI primer set. Each CDR3 protein gets one entry after TCRdb re-called the multiplex PCR reads with MiXCR. Here the sample spans about 600,000 distinct CDR3 sequences, roughly 16% being singletons. The sample was blood. The source of these receptors is a woman in her forties with Graves' ophthalmopathy.

The chain recombines TRBV6-1 with TRBJ2-2; 10 bases are a match to TRBD1. Trimming took 6 bases from V and 5 from J; bases not matched to a gene: 6. This CDR3 is 15 amino acids long. Germline CDR1 and CDR2: MNHNS and SASEGT. DNA of the CDR3: TGTGCCAGCAGAATCGACAGGGGGCATACCGGGGAGCTGTTTTTT. Residues: CASRIDRGHTGELFF.

This clonotype was observed at least ten times. V and J are TRBV12-3 or TRBV12-4 and TRBJ2-5; maybe TRBD2 (7 bases). Trimming removed 7 bases at V and 6 bases at J, with 21 bases between. This CDR3 contains 15 residues. This CDR3 is CASTAWAGAVKTQYF. As DNA, the CDR3 is TGTGCCAGCACCGCGTGGGCGGGGGCAGTGAAGACCCAGTACTTC.

There are a few counts of this clonotype. The J gene is TRBJ1-5, the V gene TRBV28; D gene uncertain. The V end was cut by 8 bases, the J end by 0 bases, with 5 bases between. The V gene's germline CDR1 is MDHEN and CDR2 SYDVKM. This CDR3 is built from 12 residues. The CDR3 sequence is CASQSSNQPQHF. CDR3 coding DNA: TGTGCCAGCCAGTCTAGCAATCAGCCCCAGCATTTT.

The chain joins TRBV2 to TRBJ2-5; TRBD1 matches at 11 bases. The V and J ends lost 6 bases and 1 base, in that order; junction bases with no gene match: 7. Germline V gene lookup returns CDR1 SNHLY and CDR2 FYNNEI. The CDR3 length is 16 residues. The CDR3 DNA follows: TGTGCCAGCAGCAGGACAGGGGGCGCGGGCCAAGAGACCCAGTACTTC. Its protein is CASSRTGGAGQETQYF.

This clonotype was found a few times. The genes are TRBV9 and TRBJ2-7, with TRBD2 identical over 8 bases. V lost 2 bases, J lost 2 bases, and 9 bases stayed unmatched. The CDR3 spans 16 residues. The V gene's germline CDR1 is SGDLS and CDR2 YYNGEE. The CDR3 loop reads CASSVSGGQAPYEQYF. The CDR3 DNA reads TGTGCCAGCAGCGTGTCGGGAGGGCAGGCCCCCTACGAGCAGTACTTC.

This clonotype was detected only a few times. The rearrangement uses TRBV19 and TRBJ1-1; the D gene is possibly TRBD1 (6 bases). V lost 4 bases and J lost 5, with 14 bases in between. Germline V lookup: CDR1 LNHDA, CDR2 SQIVND (reference sequence). CDR3 size: 14 residues. CDR3 nucleotides: TGTGCCAGTAGTAACCACAGGGATGGGACTGAAGCTTTCTTT. Translating it yields CASSNHRDGTEAFF.

The rearrangement joins TRBV6-1 to TRBJ2-2; no clear D. CDR1 and CDR2 (germline): MNHNS, SASEGT. V lost 7 bases and J lost 6, with 12 bases in between. The CDR3 length is 13 residues. The CDR3 loop is CASTPKGAGELFF. As DNA, the CDR3 is TGTGCCAGCACCCCTAAGGGCGCCGGGGAGCTGTTTTTT.